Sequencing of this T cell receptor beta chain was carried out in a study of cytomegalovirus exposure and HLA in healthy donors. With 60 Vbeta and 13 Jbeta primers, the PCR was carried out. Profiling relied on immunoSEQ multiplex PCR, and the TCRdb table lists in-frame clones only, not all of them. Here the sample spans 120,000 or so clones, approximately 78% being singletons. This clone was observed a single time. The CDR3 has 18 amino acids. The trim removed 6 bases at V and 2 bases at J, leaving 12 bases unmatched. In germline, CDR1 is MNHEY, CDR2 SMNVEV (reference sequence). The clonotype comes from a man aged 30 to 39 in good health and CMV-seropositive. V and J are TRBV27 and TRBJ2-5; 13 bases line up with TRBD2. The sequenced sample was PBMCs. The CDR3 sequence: CASSPNGLAGEVQETQYF. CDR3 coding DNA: TGTGCCAGCAGCCCGAACGGACTAGCGGGAGAGGTTCAAGAGACCCAGTACTTC.